This TCR beta chain was sequenced in a study of technical replicates of blood from a handful of donors. The CDR3 spans 15 residues. Trimming took off 4 bases at V and 2 bases at J, with 13 bases between the two ends. Germline V gives CDR1 SGHNT, CDR2 YYREEE (reference sequence). The repertoire was sequenced with immunoSEQ multiplex PCR; TCRdb's copy has only in-frame clones and lacks some. This sample carries roughly 66,000 clones, approximately 84% of them seen once, and the ten largest clones take approximately 5.1%. The clonotype was recovered from a human donor in good health. Some clones in this sample may be carry-over from other donors' samples. The rearrangement joins TRBV5-4 to TRBJ2-1, with D perhaps matching TRBD1 (6 bases). Material: PBMCs. The CDR3 DNA is TGTGCCAGCAGCACGCCGGGACAACCCTACAATGAGCAGTTCTTC. Amino acids: CASSTPGQPYNEQFF.